This T cell receptor (beta chain) was identified during a study of early T cells in non-severe SARS-CoV-2 infection. The sample holds many counts of this clonotype. Molecules of cDNA were individually given unique molecular identifiers that were attached to them. TCRdb re-called the 5' RACE reads through MiXCR, storing one row per CDR3 protein. The repertoire includes under 70,000 distinct CDR3 sequences, about 6% of them detected once, and 3.4% sits in the top ten. This TCR was sampled from an adult who was a healthcare worker with PCR-confirmed SARS-CoV-2 infection or an uninfected control (not recorded which). Material: whole blood, obtained at baseline.

This CDR3 is CASSLGGSRAEAFF. In nucleotides, the CDR3 is TGTGCCAGCAGCTTAGGGGGCTCTAGGGCTGAAGCTTTCTTT. The J gene is TRBJ1-1, the V gene TRBV11-2, with D perhaps TRBD1 (5 bases). Germline CDR1 SGHAT, CDR2 FQNNGV. Trimming took 1 base from V and 6 from J, leaving 12 bases between them. The CDR3 extends over 14 amino acids. The whole variable domain, filled in from reference TRBV11-2 and TRBJ1-1, reads EAGVAQSPRYKIIEKRQSVAFWCNPISGHATLYWYQQILGQGPKLLIQFQNNGVVDDSQLPKDRFSAERLKGVDSTLKIQPAKLEDSAVYLCASSLGGSRAEAFFGQGTRLTVV.